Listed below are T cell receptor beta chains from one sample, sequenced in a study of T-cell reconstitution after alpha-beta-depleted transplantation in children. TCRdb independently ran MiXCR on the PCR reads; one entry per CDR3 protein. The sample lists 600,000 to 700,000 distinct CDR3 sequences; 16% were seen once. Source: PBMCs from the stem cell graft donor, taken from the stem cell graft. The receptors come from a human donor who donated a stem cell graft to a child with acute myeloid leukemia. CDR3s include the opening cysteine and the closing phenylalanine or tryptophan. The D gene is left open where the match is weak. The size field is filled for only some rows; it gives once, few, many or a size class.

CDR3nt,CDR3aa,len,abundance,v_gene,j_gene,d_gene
TGTGCCAGTCAAGGGACGGACTATGGCTACACCTTC,CASQGTDYGYTF,12,many,TRBV12-3/TRBV12-4,TRBJ1-2,.
TGTGCCAGCAGTCACCGGGACACCTGGGGCTACACCTTC,CASSHRDTWGYTF,13,.,TRBV12-3/TRBV12-4,TRBJ1-2,.
TGTGCCAGCAGCTACAGGGGTAGATCCCAAGAAGATACGCAGTATTTT,CASSYRGRSQEDTQYF,16,few,TRBV7-2,TRBJ2-3,TRBD1
TGCAGTGCCGATTTCAAGATAGGGGGTATGAACACTGAAGCTTTCTTT,CSADFKIGGMNTEAFF,16,.,TRBV20-1,TRBJ1-1,.
TGCGCCAGCAGCTCAGGGGTCCCTAGCTCCTACAATGAGCAGTTCTTC,CASSSGVPSSYNEQFF,16,few,TRBV5-1,TRBJ2-1,.
TGTGCCAGCAGCTTAGCTATCAGCTTCTACGAGCAGTACTTC,CASSLAISFYEQYF,14,.,TRBV7-9,TRBJ2-7,.
TGTGCCACCAGTGAAGGGGCTAAGAATGAGCAGTTCTTC,CATSEGAKNEQFF,13,.,TRBV24-1,TRBJ2-1,.
TGTGCCAGCAGTTACTCTTGGTACAGCGCCTATGGCTACACCTTC,CASSYSWYSAYGYTF,15,many,TRBV6-5,TRBJ1-2,.
TGTGCCACCAGTTCCGCGACTAGCGGTACCACAGATACGCAGTATTTT,CATSSATSGTTDTQYF,16,few,TRBV24-1,TRBJ2-3,TRBD2
TGCGCCAGCAGCCCCGGGGTGGGGGCCACTAACGAGCAGTTCTTC,CASSPGVGATNEQFF,15,many,TRBV4-3,TRBJ2-1,.
TGTGCCATCAGCGGACAGAACTACGAGCAGTACTTC,CAISGQNYEQYF,12,.,TRBV10-3,TRBJ2-7,.
TGTGCCAGCCGGATGGGGGGTAAGAAAGAGACCCAGTACTTC,CASRMGGKKETQYF,14,few,TRBV25-1,TRBJ2-5,.
TGCAGTGCTGACGGAGTAGCGGGGGCCCAAGAGACCCAGTACTTC,CSADGVAGAQETQYF,15,many,TRBV20-1,TRBJ2-5,TRBD2
TGTGCCAGCAGCTTCGGGACTGAGCAGTATTTT,CASSFGTEQYF,11,few,TRBV7-6,TRBJ2-3,.
TGTGCCAGCAGTCCTACAGGGCCCTACGAGCAGTACTTC,CASSPTGPYEQYF,13,many,TRBV9,TRBJ2-7,.
TGCGCCAGCAGCCCCGGGACAGTGATCTACGAGCAGTACTTC,CASSPGTVIYEQYF,14,.,TRBV5-1,TRBJ2-7,TRBD1
TGTGCCAGCAGCTCCTCGACAGTGATTGATAACGAGCAGTACTTC,CASSSSTVIDNEQYF,15,.,TRBV7-9,TRBJ2-7,.
TGCAGCGTTGAAGATCCGGGTAGCGGGGAGCTTTACGAGCAGTACTTC,CSVEDPGSGELYEQYF,16,many,TRBV29-1,TRBJ2-7,TRBD2
TGCGCCAGCAGCTCCCTGGCGCGGGATGAAGCTTTCTTT,CASSSLARDEAFF,13,many,TRBV5-1,TRBJ1-1,.
TGCAGCGTTGAAGGGGGGGGTTTGAACACCGGGGAGCTGTTTTTT,CSVEGGGLNTGELFF,15,many,TRBV29-1,TRBJ2-2,TRBD2
TGCAGTGCTAGAGATCCCGGGATACCTAATGAAAAACTGTTTTTT,CSARDPGIPNEKLFF,15,.,TRBV20-1,TRBJ1-4,.
TGTGCCAGCAGCCTCGGGGACGTCTATAGCAATCAGCCCCAGCATTTT,CASSLGDVYSNQPQHF,16,few,TRBV4-2,TRBJ1-5,.
TGTGCCAGCAGGGACGTTGGGGAGCAGTACTTC,CASRDVGEQYF,11,few,TRBV25-1,TRBJ2-7,.
TGCAGTCGGAGGGGATGGAACACCGGGGAGCTGTTTTTT,CSRRGWNTGELFF,13,few,TRBV20-1,TRBJ2-2,.
TGCGCCAGCGCTATTAGGGTGGGCGATGGCTACACCTTC,CASAIRVGDGYTF,13,.,TRBV5-1,TRBJ1-2,.
TGTGCCAGCAGTTTAGTAGGGGCAGAGGAGACCCAGTACTTC,CASSLVGAEETQYF,14,.,TRBV27,TRBJ2-5,.
TGCAGCCTAGCGACAGATACGCAGTATTTT,CSLATDTQYF,10,many,TRBV29-1,TRBJ2-3,.
TGTGCCAGCAGTTACTCGACGGACAGGGAAGGTTACGAGCAGTACTTC,CASSYSTDREGYEQYF,16,few,TRBV6-5,TRBJ2-7,TRBD1
TGCGCCAGCAGCACGAATAGGAGGCACAACACTGAAGCTTCCTTT,CASSTNRRHNTEASF,15,.,TRBV5-1,TRBJ1-1,.
TGCAGTGCGATGGACAGGCATTACTACGAGCAGTACTTC,CSAMDRHYYEQYF,13,many,TRBV20-1,TRBJ2-7,TRBD1
TGTGCCAGCAGCGCGAATACCGGGATCTACAATGAGCAGTTCTTC,CASSANTGIYNEQFF,15,few,TRBV7-3,TRBJ2-1,.
TGCAGTGCTAGATCCGTGAATTTCTACGAGCAGTACTTC,CSARSVNFYEQYF,13,many,TRBV20-1,TRBJ2-7,.
TGTGCCAGCAGCCCTACCCCGGGACAGGAAGAGACCCAGTACTTC,CASSPTPGQEETQYF,15,few,TRBV7-8,TRBJ2-5,TRBD1
TGTGCCAGCAGTTCCTCCAGGGATGGCTACACCTTC,CASSSSRDGYTF,12,few,TRBV28,TRBJ1-2,.
TGTGCCAGCAGCTCCCGGACAGGGTCATCCGGGCAGTACTTC,CASSSRTGSSGQYF,14,many,TRBV7-8,TRBJ2-7,TRBD1